The 23 T cell receptor beta chains in this list originate from one sample, sequenced in a study of kidney transplant recipient with SARS-CoV-2 infection. From the reads, TCRdb called clonotypes with MiXCR, one entry per CDR3 protein. Here the sample spans 200,000 to 300,000 distinct CDR3 sequences, 25% to 35% being singletons. The sample here was a blood sample, taken at baseline and on day 111 from a kidney transplant recipient. The receptors were gathered from a male patient between 25 and 39 years old who had COVID-19 and was a kidney transplant recipient. The graft donor may account for some of the T cells.

This clonotype has ten or more counts. The rearrangement joins TRBV20-1 to TRBJ1-1, with D possibly being TRBD1 (5 bases). The germline CDR1 and CDR2 sequences are DFQATT and SNEGSKA (reference sequence). The CDR3 contains 15 residues. V was clipped by 3 bases and J by 0 bases, with 14 bases between them. The CDR3 reads CSARLKTALNTEAFF. The CDR3 DNA reads as TGCAGTGCTAGGCTTAAGACAGCTTTGAACACTGAAGCTTTCTTT.

In its sample, this clonotype was seen many times. V and J are TRBV11-3 and TRBJ2-1; the D gene could be TRBD1 or TRBD2 (5 bases each). CDR1 is SGHNT and CDR2 is YENEEA in the germline V gene. CDR3 length: 16 residues. V lost 0 bases and J lost 2, with 11 bases in between. The CDR3, as DNA: TGTGCCAGCAGCTTAGAAGGGACGCCTCCCTACAATGAGCAGTTCTTC. Translated: CASSLEGTPPYNEQFF.

At least ten counts were recorded for this clonotype. The chain couples TRBV5-2 to TRBJ2-6. TRBV5-2 is described as a pseudogene. This CDR3 has 18 residues. CDR3 sequence: CASNSNREYTKSGQVLTF. The CDR3 DNA reads as TGTGCCAGCAACTCTAACCGAGAGTACACAAAGTCGGGCCAAGTCCTGACTTTC.

There are a few counts of this clonotype. The chain employs TRBV5-1 and TRBJ2-1; 7 bases fit TRBD1. J was trimmed by 0 bases and V by 1 base; bases with no gene match: 10. CDR3 length equals 18 residues. The germline V gene has CDR1 SGHRS and CDR2 YFSETQ. CDR3 DNA: TGCGCCAGCAGCTTGTGGGGACAGACCTCTAGCTCCTACAATGAGCAGTTCTTC. The encoded protein is CASSLWGQTSSSYNEQFF.

Ten or more counts support this clonotype. The chain combines TRBV19 with TRBJ1-2, with D hard to call. Trimming removed 5 bases from V and 4 bases from J, with 23 bases in between. This CDR3 comprises 17 residues. Germline V gives CDR1 LNHDA, CDR2 SQIVND (reference sequence). This chain's CDR3 is CASSFSQTNRKTYGYTF. For the CDR3, the DNA is TGTGCCAGTAGTTTTTCGCAGACAAATCGAAAGACCTATGGCTACACCTTC.

The table lists this clonotype with many counts. CDR3 amino acids: CASSQGRGLSTGELFF. In DNA, the CDR3 is TGTGCCAGCAGTCAAGGGAGGGGGCTAAGCACCGGGGAGCTGTTTTTT. The V and J genes are TRBV7-2 and TRBJ2-2, with D perhaps being TRBD1 or TRBD2 (7 bases each). Germline V CDR1 and CDR2: SGHTA, FQGNSA. The CDR3 is made up of 16 amino acids. V shed 6 bases and J shed 4 bases, with 18 bases lying between them.

This clonotype has at least ten counts. The chain has TRBV25-1 and TRBJ1-2; D gene uncertain. Deletions cut 5 bases from V and 4 bases from J, with 23 bases between. The CDR3 is 17 amino acids. CDR1 is MGHDK and CDR2 is SYGVNS in the germline V gene. CDR3 DNA: TGTGCCAGCAGTATTTATATAGAACTGGGAAAGACCTATGGCTACACCTTC. It encodes CASSIYIELGKTYGYTF.

The CDR3 sequence is CASRLSSGNTIYF. DNA for the CDR3: TGTGCCAGCAGACTCAGCTCTGGAAACACCATATATTTT. This chain joins TRBV14 and TRBJ1-3, with D uncertain. The CDR3 extends over 13 amino acids. Germline V gene lookup returns CDR1 SGHDN and CDR2 FVKESK. The germline V and J ends were trimmed by 6 bases and 0 bases, with 6 bases remaining between them.

Comments on this clonotype: A much larger clone is a single base away; this may be a read error. As the CDR3 is not closed by the conserved phenylalanine or tryptophan, this likely results from a read error. The gene calls are TRBV7-9 and TRBJ2-7, with no clear D. CDR3 length equals 13 residues. V lost 4 bases and J 6 bases, leaving 13 bases between the germline ends. Germline loops: CDR1 SEHNR, CDR2 FQNEAQ (reference sequence). For the CDR3, the DNA is TGTGCCAGCAGCTCCTACACCCTAGGCGAGCAGTACTCC. The encoded protein is CASSSYTLGEQYS.

This clonotype was seen at least ten times. The chain couples TRBV19 to TRBJ1-5; D is unresolved. V lost 11 bases to trimming and J lost 1 base, with 9 bases between them. The CDR3 covers 12 residues. CDR1 is LNHDA, CDR2 SQIVND, per germline (reference sequence). CDR3 protein: CASATSNQPQHF. The CDR3 DNA is TGTGCCTCCGCTACGAGCAATCAGCCCCAGCATTTT.

This clonotype was recorded many times. This chain uses TRBV6-5 with TRBJ2-7, with D uncertain. From germline, CDR1 is MNHEY and CDR2 SVGAGI. The CDR3 runs 17 residues. The V end was cut by 0 bases, the J end by 2 bases, with 17 bases between. The CDR3 here is CASSYSPDRSLTYEQYF. The CDR3 nucleotides read TGTGCCAGCAGTTACTCCCCCGACCGCTCGCTCACCTACGAGCAGTACTTC.

This clonotype was found many times. The V and J genes are TRBV7-8 and TRBJ1-2; no firm D call. This CDR3 comprises 15 residues. V lost 4 bases and J lost 4, with 16 bases in between. Germline assignment: CDR1 SGHVS and CDR2 FQNEAQ. The CDR3 protein is CASSSSVPVTYGYTF. The CDR3 DNA follows: TGTGCCAGCAGCTCTAGTGTCCCAGTCACCTATGGCTACACCTTC.

This clonotype has a count of ten or more. The genes are TRBV6-2 or TRBV6-3 and TRBJ1-6; TRBD1 matches at 7 bases. With V trimmed by 2 bases and J by 0 bases, 10 bases remained unmatched. Germline values: CDR1 MNHEY, CDR2 SVGEGT. The length of the CDR3 is 19 residues. CDR3 sequence (DNA): TGTGCCAGCAGTTACCCGGGACAGCTAATCAGCTCCTATAATTCACCCCTCCACTTT. Translated: CASSYPGQLISSYNSPLHF.

Concerning this clonotype itself: A much larger clonotype is one base distant, so this may be a read error. This chain connects TRBV13 to TRBJ1-2; 9 nucleotides align to TRBD1. Germline loops: CDR1 PRHDT, CDR2 FYEKMQ (reference sequence). This CDR3 spans 13 amino acids. Written as DNA, the CDR3 is TGTGCCGGCAGGCCGGGACAGGGTCGAGGCTACACCTTC. It specifies CAGRPGQGRGYTF.

In its sample, this clonotype was seen many times. This chain joins TRBV19 and TRBJ2-6; D is undetermined. The CDR3 contains 16 residues. Deletions cut 5 bases from V and 2 bases from J, with 13 bases between. Germline lookup yields CDR1 LNHDA and CDR2 SQIVND (reference sequence). CDR3 protein: CASSYPGGAGANVLTF. As DNA, the CDR3 is TGTGCCAGTAGTTACCCCGGTGGGGCTGGGGCCAACGTCCTGACTTTC. The full variable domain, in which reference TRBV19 and TRBJ2-6 provide the parts outside the CDR3, is DGGITQSPKYLFRKEGQNVTLSCEQNLNHDAMYWYRQDPGQGLRLIYYSQIVNDFQKGDIAEGYSVSREKKESFPLTVTSAQKNPTAFYLCASSYPGGAGANVLTFGAGSRLTVL.

In the case of this clonotype: This may come from a read error, since a much larger clone is one base off. The gene calls are TRBV21-1 and TRBJ2-3. TRBV21-1 is a pseudogene segment. The CDR3 has 17 amino acids. CDR3 residues: CASSLPAATVMQDTQYF. The CDR3 bases are TGTGCCAGCAGCCTGCCTGCAGCTACAGTCATGCAAGATACGCAGTATTTT.

On this clonotype itself: A much larger clonotype is one base distant, so this may be a read error. The chain links TRBV5-1 to TRBJ2-4; 7 bases match TRBD2. The J call is uncertain, as TRBJ2-7 better fits the DNA end. Germline-derived CDR1 and CDR2 are SGHRS and YFSETQ. This CDR3 comprises 16 residues. For the CDR3, the DNA is TGCGCCAGCAGCCCCCGACCGGGGGGTTACTCCTGCGAGCAGTACTTC. Translating it yields CASSPRPGGYSCEQYF.

This clonotype was detected many times. This chain links TRBV7-2 with TRBJ1-1; possible D gene TRBD1, 5 bases. Germline loops: CDR1 SGHTA, CDR2 FQGNSA. V gave up 1 base and J gave up 4 bases, with 10 bases separating them. The CDR3 is 14 residues long. CDR3 sequence reads: CASSLGYGGTEAFF. DNA for the CDR3: TGTGCCAGCAGCTTAGGGTATGGGGGCACTGAAGCTTTCTTT.

The genes are TRBV28 and TRBJ2-3; 14 nucleotides align to TRBD2. Germline CDR1 is MDHEN and CDR2 is SYDVKM. V lost 5 bases to trimming and J lost 6 bases; unmatched junction nucleotides: 4. The CDR3 contains 15 residues. CDR3 bases: TGTGCCAGCAGTCTCCGGACTAGCGGGGGGGATACGCAGTATTTT. This encodes CASSLRTSGGDTQYF.

Ten or more counts support this clonotype. The chain couples TRBV5-1 to TRBJ2-7, with D perhaps TRBD1 (6 bases). Germline CDR1 is SGHRS and CDR2 is YFSETQ. The V gene lost 4 bases and the J gene lost 1 base, with 9 bases spanning the gap. The CDR3 loop spans 13 amino acids. CDR3 amino acids: CASSGGASYEQYF. In nucleotides, the CDR3 is TGCGCCAGCAGCGGGGGCGCTTCCTACGAGCAGTACTTC.

This clonotype was picked up many times. V gene TRBV12-5 combines with J gene TRBJ2-2; 8 nucleotides match TRBD2. Trimming removed 5 bases from V and 7 bases from J; junction bases left unmatched: 6. The germline CDR1 and CDR2 sequences are LGHNT and FRNRAP. The CDR3 runs 14 residues. The CDR3 is CASGAGTSIGELFF. The CDR3 nucleotides read TGTGCTAGTGGTGCCGGGACTAGTATCGGGGAGCTGTTTTTT.

This clonotype has ten or more counts. The rearrangement joins TRBV11-2 to TRBJ1-2; D is uncertain. The CDR3 contains 17 residues. Per germline, CDR1 SGHAT and CDR2 FQNNGV. Trimming shortened V by 5 bases and J by 4 bases, and 23 bases separated the two germline ends. The CDR3 nucleotides read TGTGCCAGCAGCGGGCTCAGAACAAGCAGAAAGACCTATGGCTACACCTTC. Translation gives CASSGLRTSRKTYGYTF. Using reference TRBV11-2 and TRBJ1-2 for the parts outside the CDR3, the full variable domain is EAGVAQSPRYKIIEKRQSVAFWCNPISGHATLYWYQQILGQGPKLLIQFQNNGVVDDSQLPKDRFSAERLKGVDSTLKIQPAKLEDSAVYLCASSGLRTSRKTYGYTFGSGTRLTVV.

Turning to this clonotype: This may be a read error: a much more frequent sequence differs by one nucleotide. The genes are TRBV5-4 and TRBJ2-7, with 7 bases lining up with TRBD1. V trimming: 6 bases; J trimming: 5 bases; junction bases outside the gene matches: 17. The CDR3 totals 16 residues. From germline, CDR1 is SGHNT and CDR2 YYREEE (reference sequence). The CDR3 spells CASTQKATLDRDEQYF. CDR3 DNA sequence: TGTGCCAGCACCCAAAAAGCAACACTAGACAGGGACGAGCAGTACTTC.